This T cell receptor (beta chain) comes out of a study of shared clonotypes between healthy human individuals. General study results and limits: A reduction in generation probabilities was seen for non-shared clonotypes relative to those shared by all four donors.

As for this clone: Its target is not known.

The repertoire was sequenced with immunoSEQ multiplex PCR; TCRdb's copy has only in-frame clones and lacks some. The sample contains 2 million to 2.5 million clones, 85% to 95% of which appear only once. This receptor was taken from a man in his late teens or twenties in good health. Some clones in this sample may be carry-over from other donors' samples. Sequenced material: naive CD4+ T cells from PBMCs. Stated subset: CD45RA+ positively selected.

The CDR3, as DNA: TGCGCCAGCAGCACACAGGGTGGCGAGACCCAGTACTTC. Amino acid sequence: CASSTQGGETQYF. This chain connects TRBV5-1 to TRBJ2-5, with a weak D call TRBD1 (6 bases). Germline CDR1 and CDR2: SGHRS and YFSETQ. Between the trimmed V and J ends, which lost 4 bases and 5 bases, there was a span of 12 bases. The CDR3 is 13 residues long.